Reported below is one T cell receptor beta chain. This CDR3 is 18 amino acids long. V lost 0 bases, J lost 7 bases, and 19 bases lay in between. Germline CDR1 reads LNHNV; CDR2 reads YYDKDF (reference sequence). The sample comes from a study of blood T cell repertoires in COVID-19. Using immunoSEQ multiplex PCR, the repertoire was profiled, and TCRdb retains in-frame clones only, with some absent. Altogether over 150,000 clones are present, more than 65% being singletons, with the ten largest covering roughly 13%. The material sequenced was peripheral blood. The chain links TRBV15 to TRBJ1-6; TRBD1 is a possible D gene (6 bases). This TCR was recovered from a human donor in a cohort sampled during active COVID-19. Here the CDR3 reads CATSRDFLGRGRNSPLHF. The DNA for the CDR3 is TGTGCCACCAGCAGAGATTTTCTCGGCAGGGGCCGAAATTCACCCCTCCACTTT.